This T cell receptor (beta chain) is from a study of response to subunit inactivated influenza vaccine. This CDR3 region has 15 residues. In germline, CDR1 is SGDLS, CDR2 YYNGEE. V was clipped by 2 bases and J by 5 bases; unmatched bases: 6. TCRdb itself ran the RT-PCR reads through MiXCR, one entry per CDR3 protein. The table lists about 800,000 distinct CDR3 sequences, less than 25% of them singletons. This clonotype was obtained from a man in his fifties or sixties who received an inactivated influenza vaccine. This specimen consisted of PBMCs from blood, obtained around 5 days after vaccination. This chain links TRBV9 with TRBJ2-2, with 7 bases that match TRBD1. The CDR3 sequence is CASSVGQVQTGELFF. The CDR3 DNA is TGTGCCAGCAGCGTCGGACAGGTCCAGACCGGGGAGCTGTTTTTT.